The next 3 T cell receptor beta chains were all read from a single sample in a study of Tregs in tolerant kidney transplant recipients. Clones were sequenced by immunoSEQ multiplex PCR, and TCRdb holds only the in-frame ones, with some missing. The sample holds around 32,000 clones. Mixed chimerism was transient after nonmyeloablative marrow transplants from related graft donors. Sequencing used CD4+ T cells from blood (PBMCs), obtained 24 months after the transplant. All receptors derive from a human patient who received a combined kidney and bone marrow transplant. The graft donor may have contributed some T cells.

As concerns this clone: The read is 3 residues too short to cover the CDR3 end, so that end is filled in from the germline J gene. This rearrangement joins TRBV11-1 to TRBJ2-3; 8 bases map to TRBD1. The length of the CDR3 is 15 residues. The trim removed 5 bases at V and 3 bases at J, leaving 7 bases unmatched. CDR1 is SGHAT, CDR2 FQDESV, per germline (reference sequence). The part of the CDR3 DNA that was read is TGTGCCAGCAGCCCAGGACAGGGCGAAACAGATACG. This gives the protein CASSPGQGETDT. The complete CDR3 reads CASSPGQGETDTQYF.

Note on this clone: The read finishes 3 residues shy of the CDR3 end, and the germline J gene is used to complete it. The V and J genes are TRBV5-1 and TRBJ2-7, with TRBD1 identical over 10 bases. CDR3 length: 14 residues. Germline-derived CDR1 and CDR2 are SGHRS and YFSETQ. V shed 4 bases, J shed 5 bases, and the junction held 6 bases outside the gene matches. The CDR3 is CASSPGQGTDEQYF. CDR3 DNA (partial): TGCGCCAGCAGCCCGGGACAGGGGACGGACGAG.

Points on this clone: The observed sequence ends 3 residues before the CDR3 terminus, with the missing tail filled in from the germline J gene. V is TRBV10-3 and J is TRBJ2-4; 9 positions agree with TRBD1. With 5 bases clipped from V and 0 bases from J, the junction kept 2 bases outside the gene matches. Germline-derived CDR1 and CDR2 are ENHRY and SYGVKD. This CDR3 is built from 15 residues. CDR3 protein: CAISPGQGAKNIQYF. Partial CDR3 DNA: TGTGCCATCAGTCCGGGACAGGGAGCCAAAAACATT.